This T cell receptor (beta chain) was sequenced for a study of blood T cell repertoires in COVID-19. V lost 2 bases to trimming and J lost 0 bases, with 9 bases between them. This CDR3 is built from 14 residues. Per the germline V gene, CDR1 is SGHRS and CDR2 is YFSETQ. Measured with immunoSEQ multiplex PCR; TCRdb has only the in-frame clones, and not every one. The sample has around 140,000 clones, 84% seen once. This clonotype originated in a man aged 45-65 years in a cohort exposed to, infected with or recovered from COVID-19 (not recorded which). The chain carries TRBV5-1 and TRBJ2-7; no definite D call. The sample comprised PBMCs or T cells enriched from blood (not recorded which). DNA for the CDR3: TGCGCCAGCAGCTTTACACACAGCTCCTACGAGCAGTACTTC. Its translation: CASSFTHSSYEQYF.